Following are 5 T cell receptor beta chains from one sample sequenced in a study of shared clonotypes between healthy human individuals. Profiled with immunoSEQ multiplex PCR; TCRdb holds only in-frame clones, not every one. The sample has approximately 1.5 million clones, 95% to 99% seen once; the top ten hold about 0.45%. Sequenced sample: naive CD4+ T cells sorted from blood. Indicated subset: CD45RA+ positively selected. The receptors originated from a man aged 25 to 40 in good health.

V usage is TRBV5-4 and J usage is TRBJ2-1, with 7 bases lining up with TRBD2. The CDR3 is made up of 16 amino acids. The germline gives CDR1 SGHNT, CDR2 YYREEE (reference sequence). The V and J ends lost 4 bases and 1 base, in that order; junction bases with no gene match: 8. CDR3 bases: TGTGCCAGCAGCCCATCTGGCGGGAGATCCTACAATGAGCAGTTCTTC. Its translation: CASSPSGGRSYNEQFF.

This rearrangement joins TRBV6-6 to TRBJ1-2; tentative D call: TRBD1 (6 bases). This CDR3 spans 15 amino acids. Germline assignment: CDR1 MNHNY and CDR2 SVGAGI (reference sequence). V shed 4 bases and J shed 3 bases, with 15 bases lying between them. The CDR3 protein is CASSFYRDGDYGYTF. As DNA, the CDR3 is TGTGCCAGCAGTTTTTACAGGGATGGCGACTATGGCTACACCTTC.

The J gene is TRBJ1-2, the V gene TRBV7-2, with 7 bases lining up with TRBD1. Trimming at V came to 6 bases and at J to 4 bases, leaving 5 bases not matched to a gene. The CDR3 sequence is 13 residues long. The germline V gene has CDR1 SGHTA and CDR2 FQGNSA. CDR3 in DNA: TGTGCCAGCAGGGGGGACAGAATCTATGGCTACACCTTC. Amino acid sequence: CASRGDRIYGYTF.

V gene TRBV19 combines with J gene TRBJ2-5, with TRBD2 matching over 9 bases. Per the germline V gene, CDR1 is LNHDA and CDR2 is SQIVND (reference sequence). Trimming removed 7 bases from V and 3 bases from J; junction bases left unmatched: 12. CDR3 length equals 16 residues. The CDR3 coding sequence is TGTGCCAGTACCCGTGGTAGCGGGAGTTTGAAAGAGACCCAGTACTTC. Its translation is CASTRGSGSLKETQYF.

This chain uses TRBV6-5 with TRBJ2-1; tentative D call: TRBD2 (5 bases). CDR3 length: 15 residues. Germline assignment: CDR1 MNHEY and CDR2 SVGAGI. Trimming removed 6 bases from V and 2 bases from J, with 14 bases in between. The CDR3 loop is CASRKSGSPYNEQFF. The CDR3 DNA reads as TGTGCCAGCAGGAAATCGGGGTCCCCCTACAATGAGCAGTTCTTC.